The next 16 T cell receptor beta chains were all read from a single sample in a study of T cell responses to AZD1222 COVID-19 vaccine. Some clones are missing from TCRdb's copy, which holds only in-frame ones; the method was immunoSEQ multiplex PCR. The sample records 150,000 to 200,000 clones, 80% to 90% being singletons. The sample was peripheral blood, taken on day 0 of MenACWY control vaccination. The receptors shown here come from an adult in good health.

This clone was seen once. The rearrangement links TRBV7-9 to TRBJ2-1; 7 bases map to TRBD2. The J segment lost 9 bases and the V segment lost 5 bases, leaving 19 bases of the junction unmatched. CDR1 and CDR2 (germline): SEHNR, FQNEAQ (reference sequence). The CDR3 has 17 amino acids. In nucleotides, the CDR3 is TGTGCCAGCAGCCCCCGAATTCCTAGCGGAACGGACGGTGAGCAGTTCTTC. Encoded protein: CASSPRIPSGTDGEQFF.

The chain recombines TRBV5-4 with TRBJ2-1, with D perhaps matching TRBD2 (5 bases). Germline CDR1 and CDR2: SGHNT and YYREEE (reference sequence). The length of the CDR3 is 13 residues. The germline V and J ends were trimmed by 4 bases and 8 bases, with 13 bases remaining between them. The CDR3 nucleotides read TGTGCCAGCAGCGCCCCTTCTAGCTATGAGCAGTTCTTC. Protein: CASSAPSSYEQFF.

As concerns this clone: One end of the junction fails to match germline, which may point to a read error. The chain combines TRBV28 with TRBJ2-1; maybe TRBD2 (5 bases). The CDR3 is 13 amino acids. Germline lookup yields CDR1 MDHEN and CDR2 SYDVKM. The CDR3 here is CASSLVYPGRRVF. The DNA for the CDR3 is TGTGCCAGCAGTTTAGTCTATCCGGGCCGGCGGGTCTTC.

V gene TRBV19 combines with J gene TRBJ2-1; D ambiguous. Trimming took off 4 bases at V and 7 bases at J, with 17 bases between the two ends. Germline loops: CDR1 LNHDA, CDR2 SQIVND (reference sequence). The CDR3 contains 15 residues. CDR3: CASSSLGPFLNEQFF. CDR3 DNA sequence: TGTGCCAGTAGTAGTCTAGGGCCCTTTTTAAATGAGCAGTTCTTC.

The chain couples TRBV24-1 to TRBJ2-3; 8 positions agree with TRBD1. This CDR3 has 15 amino acids. Trimming cost V 3 bases and J 3 bases; bases outside gene matches: 4. Germline CDR1 KGHDR, CDR2 SFDVKD. This chain's CDR3 is CATSDPRQGTDTQYF. As DNA, the CDR3 is TGTGCCACCAGTGATCCAAGACAGGGGACAGATACGCAGTATTTT.

The chain employs TRBV19 and TRBJ1-5; D gene unclear. The V and J ends lost 0 bases and 0 bases respectively, with 12 bases between them. The CDR3 is made up of 17 amino acids. The germline gives CDR1 LNHDA, CDR2 SQIVND (reference sequence). CDR3 DNA: TGTGCCAGTAGTATAGATCGCGAGGGTAGTAGCAATCAGCCCCAGCATTTT. Protein: CASSIDREGSSNQPQHF.

The chain has TRBV9 and TRBJ2-5; possible D gene TRBD2, 6 bases. The CDR3 spans 16 residues. With 3 bases removed from V and 2 bases from J, the gap between germline ends came to 17 bases. CDR1 and CDR2 from the germline V gene are SGDLS and YYNGEE. The CDR3 DNA reads as TGTGCCAGCAGCGCGAGAGGGGCTAGCGAACAAGAGACCCAGTACTTC. This codes for CASSARGASEQETQYF.

Only a few counts were recorded for this clone. The rearrangement links TRBV4-3 to TRBJ1-2, with D maybe TRBD1 (5 bases). The germline V gene encodes CDR1 LGHNA and CDR2 YSLEER. CDR3 size: 14 residues. With 3 bases removed from V and 4 bases from J, the gap between germline ends came to 12 bases. The CDR3 sequence: CASSQVQAGYGYTF. The CDR3, as DNA: TGCGCCAGCAGCCAGGTACAGGCGGGCTATGGCTACACCTTC.

This chain joins TRBV6-5 and TRBJ2-1, with D possibly TRBD2 on 5 matching bases. The ends were cut back, 5 bases at V and 7 bases at J, with 15 bases in the middle. This CDR3 spans 14 amino acids. Germline CDR1 is MNHEY and CDR2 is SVGAGI. The CDR3 region is CASSQRLSLNEQFF. The DNA for the CDR3 is TGTGCCAGCAGTCAGCGACTATCGTTGAATGAGCAGTTCTTC.

This CDR3 reads CASSLEGFGNTIYF. CDR3 in DNA: TGCGCCAGCAGCTTGGAGGGATTTGGAAACACCATATATTTT. The V gene is TRBV5-1, the J gene TRBJ1-3, with D unclear. Trimming removed 0 bases from V and 3 bases from J, with 7 bases in between. CDR1 is SGHRS, CDR2 YFSETQ, per germline. The CDR3 totals 14 residues.

This clone was seen just once. Other nucleotide sequences from this sample produce the same CDR3. The CDR3 spells CASSSDRLNTEAFF. CDR3 nucleotides: TGCGCCAGCAGCTCCGACAGATTGAACACTGAAGCTTTCTTT. V gene TRBV5-1 combines with J gene TRBJ1-1; D possibly corresponds to TRBD1 (5 bases). V was shortened by 3 bases and J by 0 bases, with 9 bases between the two germline ends. Germline assignment: CDR1 SGHRS and CDR2 YFSETQ. The CDR3 is 14 amino acids.

This chain connects TRBV6-5 to TRBJ1-4, with a possible D match to TRBD1 (6 bases). V lost 5 bases to trimming and J lost 7 bases, with 14 bases between them. There are 14 residues in the CDR3. Germline V gives CDR1 MNHEY, CDR2 SVGAGI. The CDR3 spells CASSLDRWTEKLFF. In DNA form, the CDR3 reads TGTGCCAGCAGTCTCGACAGGTGGACTGAAAAACTGTTTTTT.

V and J are TRBV20-1 and TRBJ1-2; D unresolved. The length of the CDR3 is 11 residues. Trimming removed 4 bases at V and 0 bases at J, with 3 bases between. CDR1 DFQATT and CDR2 SNEGSKA come from the germline V gene (reference sequence). The CDR3 loop reads CSAKANYGYTF. The DNA of the CDR3 is TGCAGTGCTAAAGCTAACTATGGCTACACCTTC.

The rearrangement links TRBV11-2 to TRBJ2-1, with unresolved D. V dropped 5 bases and J dropped 0 bases, with 14 bases sitting between them. The CDR3 covers 16 residues. Germline V gene lookup returns CDR1 SGHAT and CDR2 FQNNGV. CDR3 residues: CASSAIDSPSYNEQFF. CDR3 DNA sequence: TGTGCCAGCAGCGCTATTGACTCGCCCTCCTACAATGAGCAGTTCTTC.

The chain carries TRBV5-8 and TRBJ1-3; no definite D call. Looked up from germline, CDR1 is SGHTS and CDR2 is YDEGEE. There are 14 residues in the CDR3. Trimming took off 0 bases at V and 2 bases at J, with 6 bases between the two ends. Here the CDR3 DNA reads TGTGCCAGCAGCTTGGTACCTGCTGGAAACACCATATATTTT. It is translated as CASSLVPAGNTIYF.

As DNA, the CDR3 is TGTGCCAGCAGCTTAACGTCTGGCGGGGATCAGCCCCAGCATTTT. Translating it yields CASSLTSGGDQPQHF. V and J are TRBV7-3 and TRBJ1-5; D is unclear. V was pared by 0 bases and J by 5 bases, with 11 bases between. The CDR3 is 15 amino acids. The germline V gene encodes CDR1 SGHTA and CDR2 FQGTGA.